The 16 T cell receptor beta chains reported below all come from one sample, sequenced in a study of blood T cell repertoires in COVID-19. Using immunoSEQ multiplex PCR, the repertoire was profiled, and TCRdb retains in-frame clones only, with some absent. The sample carries 200,000 to 250,000 clones, roughly 88% recorded once. Source material: PBMCs or T cells enriched from blood (not recorded which). All receptors come from a woman between 45 and 60 years old who had recovered from COVID-19.

CDR3 sequence (DNA): TGTGTATCAACTGGGGCAGGGAGGACTGAAGCTTTCTTT. Translation: CVSTGAGRTEAFF. The V gene is TRBV28, the J gene TRBJ1-1; the D gene is possibly TRBD1 (5 bases). Per the germline V gene, CDR1 is MDHEN and CDR2 is SYDVKM. This CDR3 is 13 amino acids long.

The chain has TRBV5-1 and TRBJ2-7; D perhaps matches TRBD2 (7 bases). Germline lookup yields CDR1 SGHRS and CDR2 YFSETQ. The CDR3 extends over 15 amino acids. Trimming cost V 0 bases and J 7 bases, with 17 bases left between them. CDR3 coding DNA: TGCGCCAGCAGCTTGGATCTGGGGGGGCTGGGAGAGCAGTACTTC. Its translation is CASSLDLGGLGEQYF.

This clone was detected only once. The chain combines TRBV6-5 with TRBJ1-2, with a weak D call TRBD1 (5 bases). V dropped 0 bases and J dropped 4 bases, with 12 bases sitting between them. The CDR3 runs 15 residues. CDR1 MNHEY and CDR2 SVGAGI come from the germline V gene. CDR3 in DNA: TGTGCCAGCAGTTACTCGAGACAGACGCCCTATGGCTACACCTTC. This codes for CASSYSRQTPYGYTF.

This clone was counted a few times. The chain has TRBV10-1 and TRBJ1-3; D is uncertain. Germline V lookup: CDR1 WNHNN, CDR2 SYGVQD (reference sequence). The V end lost 8 bases, the J end lost 0 bases, and 8 bases lay between the germline ends. This CDR3 is built from 13 residues. The CDR3 sequence: CASQASSGNTIYF. The CDR3 region has the DNA TGCGCCAGCCAGGCAAGCTCTGGAAACACCATATATTTT.

The rearrangement uses TRBV5-1 and TRBJ2-5; 8 nucleotides line up with TRBD2. Germline trimming cut 5 bases from V and 2 bases from J; bases unmatched to any gene: 11. Germline CDR1 and CDR2: SGHRS and YFSETQ. The length of the CDR3 is 16 residues. DNA for the CDR3: TGCGCCAGCAGTTCTACCGTAGCGGGGAGTCAAGAGACCCAGTACTTC. Its translation is CASSSTVAGSQETQYF.

This rearrangement joins TRBV5-6 to TRBJ2-3; D may be TRBD2 (6 bases). Germline CDR1 and CDR2: SGHDT and YYEEEE. The CDR3 is 17 residues long. Deletions cut 4 bases from V and 1 base from J, with 19 bases between. Written as DNA, the CDR3 is TGTGCCAGCAGCATGTACGGGACTCTCATTGGCACAGATACGCAGTATTTT. This translates into CASSMYGTLIGTDTQYF.

This clone is a singleton in its sample. The CDR3 reads CASGLLDQPQHF. In DNA form, the CDR3 reads TGCGCCAGCGGCCTCCTAGATCAGCCCCAGCATTTT. V is TRBV10-2 and J is TRBJ1-5; no clear D. V lost 8 bases and J lost 5, with 10 bases in between. In germline, CDR1 is WSHSY, CDR2 SAAADI. The CDR3 spans 12 residues.

The V gene is TRBV6-5, the J gene TRBJ2-5, with unresolved D. Trimming shortened V by 4 bases and J by 5 bases, and 17 bases separated the two germline ends. This CDR3 is 15 amino acids long. Germline V gene lookup returns CDR1 MNHEY and CDR2 SVGAGI. CDR3 loop: CASSFISEVAETQYF. Written as DNA, the CDR3 is TGTGCCAGCAGTTTCATCTCGGAAGTAGCCGAGACCCAGTACTTC.

V usage is TRBV24-1 and J usage is TRBJ2-2; 9 nucleotides line up with TRBD1. Looked up from germline, CDR1 is KGHDR and CDR2 is SFDVKD. With V trimmed by 2 bases and J by 5 bases, 8 bases remained unmatched. The CDR3 covers 17 residues. For the CDR3, the DNA is TGTGCCACCAGTGATTACCCGGGGACAGGGCAGACCGGGGAGCTGTTTTTT. Translation: CATSDYPGTGQTGELFF.

The chain joins TRBV7-9 to TRBJ1-1, with 7 bases identical to TRBD1. After removal of 7 bases from V and 4 bases from J, the junction contained 9 bases not matched to a gene. Germline lookup yields CDR1 SEHNR and CDR2 FQNEAQ (reference sequence). CDR3 length: 14 amino acids. In nucleotides, the CDR3 is TGTGCCAGCACCCCACCGACAGGGCTCACTGAAGCTTTCTTT. Translating gives CASTPPTGLTEAFF.

A few counts support this clone. The chain recombines TRBV27 with TRBJ2-2; D might be TRBD1 (5 bases). From germline, CDR1 is MNHEY and CDR2 SMNVEV (reference sequence). Trimming left V 3 bases short and J 4 bases short, with 12 bases between. The CDR3 extends over 15 amino acids. The CDR3 loop reads CASSFFTGPTGELFF. CDR3 nucleotide sequence: TGTGCCAGCAGTTTTTTTACAGGCCCCACCGGGGAGCTGTTTTTT.

The gene calls are TRBV11-3 and TRBJ2-5, with D maybe TRBD2 (7 bases). Germline V gene data show CDR1 as SGHNT and CDR2 as YENEEA. V shed 5 bases and J shed 5 bases, with 15 bases lying between them. This CDR3 region has 14 residues. The CDR3 loop reads CASSPYGGAETQYF. As DNA, the CDR3 is TGTGCCAGCAGCCCCTATGGGGGGGCGGAGACCCAGTACTTC.

The rearrangement uses TRBV7-2 and TRBJ1-4, with TRBD1 matching 7 bases. The CDR3 runs 15 residues. Germline V CDR1 and CDR2: SGHTA, FQGNSA. V lost 4 bases to trimming and J lost 5 bases; unmatched junction nucleotides: 7. This chain's CDR3 is CASSWSGQLNEKLFF. The DNA for the CDR3 is TGTGCCAGCAGCTGGTCGGGACAGCTAAATGAAAAACTGTTTTTT.

This chain connects TRBV5-8 to TRBJ2-7; 8 bases map to TRBD2. CDR3 length: 14 amino acids. Trimming at V came to 6 bases and at J to 3 bases, leaving 8 bases not matched to a gene. Germline V CDR1 and CDR2: SGHTS, YDEGEE. The CDR3 nucleotides read TGTGCCAGCAACGGGGGGGATTATGTCTACGAGCAGTACTTC. Residues: CASNGGDYVYEQYF.

This clone has more than one count but fewer than ten. The chain uses TRBV12-5 and TRBJ2-3; weak D call: TRBD2 (6 bases). The germline V gene has CDR1 LGHNT and CDR2 FRNRAP. Trimming cost V 7 bases and J 2 bases, with 13 bases left between them. The CDR3 runs 14 residues. The CDR3 sequence is CASAWRETTDTQYF. CDR3 nucleotides: TGTGCTAGTGCTTGGAGGGAGACCACAGATACGCAGTATTTT.

The V gene is TRBV6-2 or TRBV6-3, the J gene TRBJ2-2; TRBD1 aligns across 9 bases. V gave up 2 bases and J gave up 4 bases; unmatched junction bases: 2. The CDR3 spans 15 residues. In germline, CDR1 is MNHEY, CDR2 SVGEGT. This chain's CDR3 is CASSYGTGFTGELFF. The DNA for the CDR3 is TGTGCCAGCAGTTACGGGACAGGGTTCACCGGGGAGCTGTTTTTT.